This TCR beta chain was recovered during a study of blood T cell repertoires in COVID-19. Germline V gene lookup returns CDR1 GTSNPN and CDR2 SVGIG (reference sequence). V shed 3 bases and J 8 bases; nucleotides not matched to a gene: 6. CDR3 length: 13 amino acids. TCRdb's copy holds only in-frame clones and misses some; the assay was immunoSEQ multiplex PCR. Here the sample spans under 50,000 clones, approximately 85% being singletons. The TCR sequence derives from a human donor in a cohort sampled during active COVID-19. Sequenced sample: peripheral blood. V and J are TRBV30 and TRBJ1-2, with 10 bases fitting TRBD1. CDR3 nucleotides: TGTGCCTGGAGACCGGGACAGGGGATAGGCTACACCTTC. Protein: CAWRPGQGIGYTF.